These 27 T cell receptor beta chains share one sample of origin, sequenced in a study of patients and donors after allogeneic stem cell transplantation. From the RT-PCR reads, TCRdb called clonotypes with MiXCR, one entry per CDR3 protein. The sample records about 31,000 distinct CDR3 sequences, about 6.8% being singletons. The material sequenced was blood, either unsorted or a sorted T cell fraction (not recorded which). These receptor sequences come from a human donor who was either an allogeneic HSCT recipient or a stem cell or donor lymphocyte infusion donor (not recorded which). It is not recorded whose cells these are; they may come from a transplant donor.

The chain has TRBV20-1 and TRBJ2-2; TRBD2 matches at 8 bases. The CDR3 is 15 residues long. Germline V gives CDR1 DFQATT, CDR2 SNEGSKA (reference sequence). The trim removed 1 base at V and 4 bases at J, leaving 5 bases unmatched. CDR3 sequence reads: CSARASGRVTGELFF. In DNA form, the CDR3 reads TGCAGTGCTAGAGCCAGCGGGAGAGTCACCGGGGAGCTGTTTTTT.

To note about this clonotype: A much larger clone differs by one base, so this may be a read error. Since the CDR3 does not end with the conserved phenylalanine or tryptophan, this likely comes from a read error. CDR3 in DNA: TGTGCCAGCAGTGTAGCCGTCTCCGGAGGAGGCAATCAGCCCCAGCATTTG. The encoded protein is CASSVAVSGGGNQPQHL. This chain uses TRBV6-1 with TRBJ1-5; no clear D. Germline CDR1 reads MNHNS; CDR2 reads SASEGT. The CDR3 consists of 17 residues. V was pared by 4 bases and J by 2 bases, with 18 bases between.

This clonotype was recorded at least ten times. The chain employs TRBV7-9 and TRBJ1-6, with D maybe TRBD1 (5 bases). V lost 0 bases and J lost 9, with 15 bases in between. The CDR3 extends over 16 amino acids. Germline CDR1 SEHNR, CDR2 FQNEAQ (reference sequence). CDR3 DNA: TGTGCCAGCAGCTTAGCGCGGGCCAGGGCGAGTTCACCCCTCCACTTT. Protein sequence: CASSLARARASSPLHF.

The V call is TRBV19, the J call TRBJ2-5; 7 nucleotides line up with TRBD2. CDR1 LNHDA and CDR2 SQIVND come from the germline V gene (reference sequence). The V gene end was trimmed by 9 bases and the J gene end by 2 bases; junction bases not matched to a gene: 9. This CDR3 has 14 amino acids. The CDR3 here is CASGGGLGQETQYF. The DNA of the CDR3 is TGTGCCAGCGGGGGAGGGCTAGGGCAAGAGACCCAGTACTTC.

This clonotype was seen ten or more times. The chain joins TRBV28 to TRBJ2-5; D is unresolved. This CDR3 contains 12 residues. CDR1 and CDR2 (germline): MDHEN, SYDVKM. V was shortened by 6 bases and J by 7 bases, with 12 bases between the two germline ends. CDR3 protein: CASSPLLGTQYF. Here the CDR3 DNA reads TGTGCCAGCAGCCCATTGCTAGGGACCCAGTACTTC.

CDR3 coding DNA: TGTGCCAGCAGCTTGGGACACGTTTCCTACGAGCAGTACTTC. Translating it yields CASSLGHVSYEQYF. V is TRBV7-9 and J is TRBJ2-7; weak D call: TRBD1 (6 bases). Germline loops: CDR1 SEHNR, CDR2 FQNEAQ (reference sequence). The CDR3 runs to 14 residues. V lost 3 bases and J 1 base, leaving 10 bases between the germline ends.

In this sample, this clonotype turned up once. The CDR3 here is CASSPRQGAKYEQYF. The CDR3 DNA follows: TGTGCCAGCAGCCCCCGACAGGGGGCGAAATACGAGCAGTACTTC. J is TRBJ2-7 and V is TRBV9; 10 bases fit TRBD1. This CDR3 comprises 15 residues. The V and J ends lost 4 bases and 4 bases, in that order; junction bases with no gene match: 8. Germline lookup yields CDR1 SGDLS and CDR2 YYNGEE.

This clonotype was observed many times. For the CDR3, the DNA is TGCAGCGCGGGAAGGGGGGTCGGAAACACCATATATTTT. As protein: CSAGRGVGNTIYF. The genes are TRBV29-1 and TRBJ1-3; a weak D match, TRBD1 (6 bases). The CDR3 runs to 13 residues. The V end lost 7 bases, the J end lost 4 bases, and 14 bases lay between the germline ends. In germline, CDR1 is SQVTM, CDR2 ANQGSEA.

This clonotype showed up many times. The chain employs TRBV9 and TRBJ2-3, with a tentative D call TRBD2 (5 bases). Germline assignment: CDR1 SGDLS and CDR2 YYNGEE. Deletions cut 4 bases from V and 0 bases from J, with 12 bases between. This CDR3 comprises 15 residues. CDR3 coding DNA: TGTGCCAGCAGCTTGAGCGGAACTAGCACAGATACGCAGTATTTT. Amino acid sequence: CASSLSGTSTDTQYF.

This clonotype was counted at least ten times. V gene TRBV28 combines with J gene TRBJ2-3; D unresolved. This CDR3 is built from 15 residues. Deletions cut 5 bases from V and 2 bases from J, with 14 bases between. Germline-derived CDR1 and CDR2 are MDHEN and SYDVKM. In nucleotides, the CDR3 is TGTGCCAGCAGTCCACGATCCGGGTCCACAGATACGCAGTATTTT. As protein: CASSPRSGSTDTQYF.

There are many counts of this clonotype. The CDR3 loop reads CASSFINYEQYF. The CDR3 DNA reads as TGTGCCAGCAGCTTCATAAACTACGAGCAGTACTTC. The chain carries TRBV7-9 and TRBJ2-7; D gene ambiguous. CDR1 is SEHNR, CDR2 FQNEAQ, per germline (reference sequence). The length of the CDR3 is 12 residues. V was cut by 3 bases and J by 3 bases, with 6 bases left in between.

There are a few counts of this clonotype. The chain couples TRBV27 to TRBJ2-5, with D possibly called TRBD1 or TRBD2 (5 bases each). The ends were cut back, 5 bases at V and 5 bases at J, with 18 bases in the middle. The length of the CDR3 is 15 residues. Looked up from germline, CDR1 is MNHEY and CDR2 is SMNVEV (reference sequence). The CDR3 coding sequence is TGTGCCAGCAGTCCGTGGGGCGGGTCTCACGAGACCCAGTACTTC. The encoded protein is CASSPWGGSHETQYF.

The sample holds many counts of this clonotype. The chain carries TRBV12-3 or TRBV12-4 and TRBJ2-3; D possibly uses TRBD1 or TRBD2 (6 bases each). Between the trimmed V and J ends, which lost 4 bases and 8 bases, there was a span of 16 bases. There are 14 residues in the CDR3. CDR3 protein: CASSYTAQGGTQYF. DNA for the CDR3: TGTGCCAGCAGTTACACCGCACAGGGAGGTACGCAGTATTTT.

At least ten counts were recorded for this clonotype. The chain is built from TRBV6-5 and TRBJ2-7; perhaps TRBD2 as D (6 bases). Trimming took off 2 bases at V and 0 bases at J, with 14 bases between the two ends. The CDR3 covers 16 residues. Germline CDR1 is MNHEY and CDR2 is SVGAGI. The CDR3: CASSYQRGAGSYEQYF. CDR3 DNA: TGTGCCAGCAGTTACCAACGTGGAGCGGGCTCCTACGAGCAGTACTTC.

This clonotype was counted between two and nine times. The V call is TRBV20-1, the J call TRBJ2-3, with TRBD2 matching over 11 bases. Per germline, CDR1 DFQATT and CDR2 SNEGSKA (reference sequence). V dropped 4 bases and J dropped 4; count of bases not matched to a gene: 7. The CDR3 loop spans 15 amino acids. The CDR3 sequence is CSAIRLAGFADTQYF. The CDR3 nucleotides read TGCAGTGCTATCAGACTAGCGGGATTCGCAGATACGCAGTATTTT.

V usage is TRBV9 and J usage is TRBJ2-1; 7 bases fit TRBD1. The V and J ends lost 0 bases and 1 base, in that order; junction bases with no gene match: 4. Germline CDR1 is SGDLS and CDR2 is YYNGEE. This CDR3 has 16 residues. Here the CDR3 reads CASSVASGQSYNEQFF. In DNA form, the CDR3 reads TGTGCCAGCAGCGTAGCTTCGGGACAGTCCTACAATGAGCAGTTCTTC. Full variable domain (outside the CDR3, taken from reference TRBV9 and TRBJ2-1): DSGVTQTPKHLITATGQRVTLRCSPRSGDLSVYWYQQSLDQGLQFLIQYYNGEERAKGNILERFSAQQFPDLHSELNLSSLELGDSALYFCASSVASGQSYNEQFFGPGTRLTVL.

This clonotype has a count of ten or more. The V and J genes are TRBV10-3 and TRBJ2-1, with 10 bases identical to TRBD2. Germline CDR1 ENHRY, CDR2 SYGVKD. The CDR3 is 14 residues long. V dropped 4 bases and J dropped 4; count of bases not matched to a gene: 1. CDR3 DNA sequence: TGTGCCATCAGTGGGACTAGCGGTTACAATGAGCAGTTCTTC. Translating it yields CAISGTSGYNEQFF.

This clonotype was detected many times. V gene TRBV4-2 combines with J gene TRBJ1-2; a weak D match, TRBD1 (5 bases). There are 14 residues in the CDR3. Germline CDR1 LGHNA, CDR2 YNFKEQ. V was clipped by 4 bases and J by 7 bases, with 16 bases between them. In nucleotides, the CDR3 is TGTGCCAGCAGCCTGAAGAAGGGGACGGGTGGCTACACCTTC. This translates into CASSLKKGTGGYTF.

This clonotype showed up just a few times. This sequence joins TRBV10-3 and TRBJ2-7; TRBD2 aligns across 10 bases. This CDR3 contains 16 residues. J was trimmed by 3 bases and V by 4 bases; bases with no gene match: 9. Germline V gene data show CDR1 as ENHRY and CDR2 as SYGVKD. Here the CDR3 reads CAISGPVGTSDYEQYF. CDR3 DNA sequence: TGTGCCATCAGTGGCCCAGTGGGGACTAGCGACTACGAGCAGTACTTC.

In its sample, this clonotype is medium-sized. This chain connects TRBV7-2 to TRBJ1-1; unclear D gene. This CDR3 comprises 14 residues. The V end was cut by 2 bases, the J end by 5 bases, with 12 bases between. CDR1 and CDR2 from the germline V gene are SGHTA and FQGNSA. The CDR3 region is CASSLLPFGTEAFF. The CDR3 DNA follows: TGTGCCAGCAGCTTATTACCCTTTGGGACTGAAGCTTTCTTT.

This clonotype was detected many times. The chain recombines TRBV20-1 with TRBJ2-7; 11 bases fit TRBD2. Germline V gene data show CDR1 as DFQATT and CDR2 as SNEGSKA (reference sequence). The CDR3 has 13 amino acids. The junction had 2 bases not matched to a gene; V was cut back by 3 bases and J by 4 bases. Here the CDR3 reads CSASLAGGYEQYF. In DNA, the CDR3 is TGCAGTGCTAGTCTAGCGGGAGGTTACGAGCAGTACTTC.

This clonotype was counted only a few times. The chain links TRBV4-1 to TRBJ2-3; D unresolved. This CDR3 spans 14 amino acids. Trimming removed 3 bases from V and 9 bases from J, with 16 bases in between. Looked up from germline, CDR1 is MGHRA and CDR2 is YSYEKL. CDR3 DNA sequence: TGCGCCAGCAGCCACCTTGGGCCCGGCGAAACGCAGTATTTT. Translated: CASSHLGPGETQYF.

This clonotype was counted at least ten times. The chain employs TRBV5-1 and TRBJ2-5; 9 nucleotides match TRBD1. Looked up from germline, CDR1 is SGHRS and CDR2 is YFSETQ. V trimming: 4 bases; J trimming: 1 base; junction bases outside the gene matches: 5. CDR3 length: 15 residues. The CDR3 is CASSNRGQPQETQYF. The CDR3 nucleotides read TGCGCCAGCAGCAACAGGGGGCAACCCCAAGAGACCCAGTACTTC. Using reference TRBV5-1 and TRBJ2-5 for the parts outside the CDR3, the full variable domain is KAGVTQTPRYLIKTRGQQVTLSCSPISGHRSVSWYQQTPGQGLQFLFEYFSETQRNKGNFPGRFSGRQFSNSRSEMNVSTLELGDSALYLCASSNRGQPQETQYFGPGTRLLVL.

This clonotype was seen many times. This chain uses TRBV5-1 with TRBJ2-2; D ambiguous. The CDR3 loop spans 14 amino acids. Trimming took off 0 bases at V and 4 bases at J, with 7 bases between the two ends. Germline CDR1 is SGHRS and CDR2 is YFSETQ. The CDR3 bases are TGCGCCAGCAGCTTGGGCGGATCCACCGGGGAGCTGTTTTTT. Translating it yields CASSLGGSTGELFF.

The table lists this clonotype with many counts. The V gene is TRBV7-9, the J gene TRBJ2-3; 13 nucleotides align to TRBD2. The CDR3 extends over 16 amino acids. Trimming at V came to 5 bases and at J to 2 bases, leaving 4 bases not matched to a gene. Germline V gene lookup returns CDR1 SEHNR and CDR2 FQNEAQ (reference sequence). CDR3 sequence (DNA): TGTGCCAGCAGCCCCGGACTAGCGGGAGTCACAGATACGCAGTATTTT. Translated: CASSPGLAGVTDTQYF.

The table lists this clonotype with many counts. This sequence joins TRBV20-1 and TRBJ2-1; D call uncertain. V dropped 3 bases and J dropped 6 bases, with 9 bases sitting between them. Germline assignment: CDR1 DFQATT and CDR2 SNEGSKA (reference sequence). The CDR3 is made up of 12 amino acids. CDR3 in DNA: TGCAGTGCTAGGGACCACGGCAATGAGCAGTTCTTC. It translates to CSARDHGNEQFF.

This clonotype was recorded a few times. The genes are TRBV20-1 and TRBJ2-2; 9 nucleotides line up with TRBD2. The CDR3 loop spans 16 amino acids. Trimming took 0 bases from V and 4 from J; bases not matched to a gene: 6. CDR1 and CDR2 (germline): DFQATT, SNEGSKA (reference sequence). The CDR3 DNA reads TGCAGTGCTAGAGATTTCGGACTAGCGAGCACCGGGGAGCTGTTTTTT. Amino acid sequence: CSARDFGLASTGELFF.